One T cell receptor (beta chain) is described in this entry. The target antigen is unknown. V was pared by 5 bases and J by 0 bases, with 8 bases between. The CDR3 runs to 14 residues. Germline values: CDR1 SGHVS, CDR2 FNYEAQ. PCR amplification relied on 60 Vbeta primers (plus 13 Jbeta primers). Sequencing used immunoSEQ multiplex PCR; TCRdb keeps in-frame clones, though not all of them. The table includes fewer than 140,000 clones, 75% detected once. This specimen comes from a study of cytomegalovirus exposure and HLA in healthy donors. Study information: HLA-typed donors contributed some 77 million unique TCRs, which were held in an early data release. Of some 400 genotyped donors, about 80% grouped in the Caucasian-associated ancestry cluster. Study-level findings and limits: The authors considered a cluster of highly shared sequence variants likely to be a sequencing artifact. An analysis done earlier found most TCR beta V segments productive about 90% or about 30% of the time.

The chain joins TRBV7-6 to TRBJ2-4, with a tentative D call TRBD2 (6 bases). Specimen: PBMCs. The TCR originated in a man aged 40-55 years in good health and CMV-seronegative. CDR3 in DNA: TGTGCCAGCAGCCCGCGGGGAGCCAAAAACATTCAGTACTTC. It is translated as CASSPRGAKNIQYF.